These T cell receptor beta chains were read from a single sample in a study of technical replicates of blood from a few donors. Using immunoSEQ multiplex PCR, the repertoire was profiled, and TCRdb retains in-frame clones only, with some absent. The sample shows tens of thousands of clones, approximately 86% of them seen only once. Source material: PBMCs. The source of these receptors is a human donor in good health. Some clones in this sample may be carry-over from other donors' samples. Each CDR3 is given with its conserved first and last residue.

>TRBJ2-1|TRBV5-1
CASSLGDSEQFF
>TRBJ2-2|TRBV27
CATGTSGISGELFF
>TRBJ1-1|TRBV5-5
CASSLSRAVEAFF
>TRBJ1-6|TRBV30
CAWSVRFWNRGESYNSPLHF
>TRBJ1-1|TRBV15
CATSPRHDTEAFF
>TRBJ2-1|TRBV9
CASSVGQGSAYNEQFF
>TRBJ1-2|TRBV2
CASSEARGGRMSTYGYTF
>TRBJ2-7|TRBV4-3
CASSQAADRISYEQYF
>TRBJ2-5|TRBV6-1
CASTRDFQETQYF
>TRBJ2-2|TRBV10-1
CAKITAGGPYNTGELFF
>TRBJ1-2|TRBV5-4
CASSLTANYGYTF
>TRBJ2-2|TRBV11-3
CASSKLPRAGGPGTGELFF
>TRBJ1-4|TRBV5-1
CASSLVDRGREKLFF
>TRBJ2-7|TRBV21-1
CASSNGTGGGEQYF
>TRBJ2-2|TRBV6-1
CASEEGGRVTGELFF
>TRBJ2-5|TRBV19
CANPVLEETQYF
>TRBJ2-7|TRBV19
CASSPLAGERVDEQYF
>TRBJ2-3|TRBV11-3
CASSSRDSQDTQYF
>TRBJ1-5|TRBV5-6
CASSARTRNQPQHF
>TRBJ2-3|TRBV10-2
CASSLGGRTDTQYF
>TRBJ2-4|TRBV5-4
CASSPGGQGAQNIQYF
>TRBJ1-1|TRBV4-1
CASSQEVGGSTEAFF
>TRBJ1-3|TRBV5-4
CASSVQGAAGNTIYF
>TRBJ1-1|TRBV7-2
CASSLHSGGDTEAFF
>TRBJ2-7|TRBV2
CASSGEGALVF
>TRBJ1-6|TRBV2
CASSRDRGISPLHF
>TRBJ2-5|TRBV15
CATSRGTGGTETQYF
>TRBJ2-7|TRBV19
CASSIETGGHEQYF
>TRBJ1-1|TRBV2
CASERGGGSTEAFF
>TRBJ1-2|TRBV12-5
CASGLGRTGRGYGYTF
>TRBJ2-7|TRBV30
CAWQRDIYEQYF
>TRBJ1-2|TRBV7-9
CASSASAPAGHYGYTF
>TRBJ2-7|TRBV7-6
CASSLAKERPSYEQYF
>TRBJ2-3|TRBV10-3
CAISEPGLAGVGDTQYF